Below are 26 T cell receptor beta chains sequenced from a single sample in a study of blood T cell repertoires in COVID-19. TCRdb keeps only in-frame clones here, not all; method: immunoSEQ multiplex PCR. The table lists approximately 500,000 clones, roughly nine tenths of them singletons. The sequenced sample was peripheral blood. The receptors shown here come from a woman between 45 and 65 years old with COVID-19, enrolled during active disease.

This CDR3 reads CASSEGTGGQPQHF. DNA for the CDR3: TGTGCCAGCAGTGAGGGGACAGGGGGACAGCCCCAGCATTTT. The rearrangement links TRBV6-1 to TRBJ1-5, with 11 bases fitting TRBD1. CDR3 size: 14 residues. The V segment lost 3 bases and the J segment 7 bases; nucleotides outside the gene matches: 2. Germline-derived CDR1 and CDR2 are MNHNS and SASEGT.

J is TRBJ1-4 and V is TRBV30; TRBD1 agrees at 9 bases. The CDR3 runs 14 residues. Trimming took 7 bases from V and 5 from J; bases not matched to a gene: 8. CDR1 and CDR2 (germline): GTSNPN, SVGIG (reference sequence). The CDR3 coding sequence is TGTGCCTTTTTAACCGGGACAGGGAATGAAAAACTGTTTTTT. It encodes CAFLTGTGNEKLFF.

This clone was seen just once. V is TRBV5-1 and J is TRBJ1-3; TRBD1 aligns across 9 bases. The germline V gene has CDR1 SGHRS and CDR2 YFSETQ. With V trimmed by 4 bases and J by 4 bases, 12 bases remained unmatched. The CDR3 is made up of 17 amino acids. CDR3 bases: TGCGCCAGCAGCCCCAAAGGGGGACAGGGTGCCGGAAACACCATATATTTT. Translation gives CASSPKGGQGAGNTIYF.

This clone was observed a few times. The chain employs TRBV30 and TRBJ2-3; no reliable D call. The CDR3 has 15 amino acids. The V end was cut by 3 bases, the J end by 0 bases, with 13 bases between. CDR1 and CDR2 (germline): GTSNPN, SVGIG (reference sequence). In DNA, the CDR3 is TGTGCCTGGAGGCCAGTATACGGGAGCACAGATACGCAGTATTTT. The encoded protein is CAWRPVYGSTDTQYF.

The CDR3 spells CASSQASGGTWEQYF. In nucleotides, the CDR3 is TGTGCCAGCAGCCAAGCCTCAGGGGGAACTTGGGAGCAGTACTTC. The chain is built from TRBV14 and TRBJ2-7, with 7 bases fitting TRBD1. The germline CDR1 and CDR2 sequences are SGHDN and FVKESK. This CDR3 is 15 amino acids long. V trimming: 1 base; J trimming: 7 bases; junction bases outside the gene matches: 10.

The V call is TRBV5-5, the J call TRBJ1-4; D ambiguous. CDR1 is SGHKS and CDR2 is YYEKEE in the germline V gene (reference sequence). V lost 0 bases and J 4 bases, leaving 7 bases between the germline ends. This CDR3 spans 14 amino acids. CDR3 region: CASSLAPVNEKLFF. DNA for the CDR3: TGTGCCAGCAGCTTGGCCCCAGTTAATGAAAAACTGTTTTTT.

The chain is built from TRBV7-8 and TRBJ2-2; 8 nucleotides align to TRBD1. Germline trimming cut 4 bases from V and 6 bases from J; bases unmatched to any gene: 1. CDR1 is SGHVS and CDR2 is FQNEAQ in the germline V gene. The CDR3 sequence is 13 residues long. CDR3 nucleotide sequence: TGTGCCAGCAGCTGGACAGGGCCCGGGGAGCTGTTTTTT. As protein: CASSWTGPGELFF. The whole variable domain, filled in from reference TRBV7-8 and TRBJ2-2, reads GAGVSQSPRYKVAKRGQDVALRCDPISGHVSLFWYQQALGQGPEFLTYFQNEAQLDKSGLPSDRFFAERPEGSVSTLKIQRTQQEDSAVYLCASSWTGPGELFFGEGSRLTVL.

The V gene is TRBV11-2, the J gene TRBJ1-1, with a tentative D call TRBD1 (6 bases). The CDR3 covers 15 residues. V lost 5 bases to trimming and J lost 1 base, with 14 bases between them. Per the germline V gene, CDR1 is SGHAT and CDR2 is FQNNGV. The CDR3 protein is CASSPMDSPNTEAFF. The CDR3 nucleotides are TGTGCCAGCAGCCCTATGGACAGCCCGAACACTGAAGCTTTCTTT. The complete variable domain, with remaining parts taken from reference TRBV11-2 and TRBJ1-1, reads EAGVAQSPRYKIIEKRQSVAFWCNPISGHATLYWYQQILGQGPKLLIQFQNNGVVDDSQLPKDRFSAERLKGVDSTLKIQPAKLEDSAVYLCASSPMDSPNTEAFFGQGTRLTVV.

The rearrangement joins TRBV5-6 to TRBJ2-1; TRBD1 matches 7 bases. V lost 6 bases to trimming and J lost 4 bases; unmatched junction nucleotides: 10. Germline V gene lookup returns CDR1 SGHDT and CDR2 YYEEEE. The CDR3 spans 15 residues. The CDR3 DNA is TGTGCCAGCACAACTCAGGGGGTAAATTACAATGAGCAGTTCTTC. Translation: CASTTQGVNYNEQFF.

This clone was counted a few times. The rearrangement joins TRBV5-1 to TRBJ1-2; TRBD1 aligns across 9 bases. The CDR3 loop spans 16 amino acids. The V and J ends lost 4 bases and 3 bases, in that order; junction bases with no gene match: 10. Germline CDR1 and CDR2: SGHRS and YFSETQ. The CDR3 region has the DNA TGCGCCAGCAGCCCCGGACAGGGGACAATGCACTATGGCTACACCTTC. Its protein product is CASSPGQGTMHYGYTF.

V and J are TRBV19 and TRBJ2-7, with D possibly being TRBD1 (6 bases). Trimming removed 1 base at V and 2 bases at J, with 12 bases between. The CDR3 runs 15 residues. From germline, CDR1 is LNHDA and CDR2 SQIVND (reference sequence). Here the CDR3 DNA reads TGTGCCAGTAGTATAGTTCCGACAGGCACCTACGAGCAGTACTTC. Translating it yields CASSIVPTGTYEQYF.

The rearrangement uses TRBV18 and TRBJ2-5, with unresolved D. V lost 3 bases and J lost 2, with 10 bases in between. CDR3 length: 14 residues. Germline CDR1 reads KGHSH; CDR2 reads LQKENI. The CDR3, as DNA: TGTGCCAGCTCACCCGCCTCACAGCAAGAGACCCAGTACTTC. It yields the protein CASSPASQQETQYF.

The J gene is TRBJ2-3, the V gene TRBV5-4, with D perhaps TRBD2 (6 bases). Trimming removed 4 bases from V and 8 bases from J, with 14 bases in between. The CDR3 consists of 13 residues. Germline V gene data show CDR1 as SGHNT and CDR2 as YYREEE (reference sequence). This chain's CDR3 is CASSPRPGGTQYF. The CDR3 bases are TGTGCCAGCAGCCCCCGACCCGGGGGTACGCAGTATTTT. The variable domain in full, completed from reference TRBV5-4 and TRBJ2-3, reads ETGVTQSPTHLIKTRGQQVTLRCSSQSGHNTVSWYQQALGQGPQFIFQYYREEENGRGNFPPRFSGLQFPNYSSELNVNALELDDSALYLCASSPRPGGTQYFGPGTRLTVL.

This clone was observed a single time. The V and J genes are TRBV5-1 and TRBJ1-4; maybe TRBD1 (5 bases). Germline-derived CDR1 and CDR2 are SGHRS and YFSETQ. The length of the CDR3 is 15 residues. The ends were cut back, 0 bases at V and 5 bases at J, with 11 bases in the middle. The CDR3 is CASSLGDRQNEKLFF. The CDR3 nucleotides are TGCGCCAGCAGCTTGGGTGACAGACAGAATGAAAAACTGTTTTTT.

CDR3 DNA sequence: TGTGCCAGCAGTGAAGTCGGACTACCCTACAATGAGCAGTTCTTC. Translation: CASSEVGLPYNEQFF. The chain recombines TRBV2 with TRBJ2-1; D might be TRBD2 (6 bases). Deletions cut 1 base from V and 2 bases from J, with 9 bases between. This CDR3 is built from 15 residues. The germline V gene encodes CDR1 SNHLY and CDR2 FYNNEI.

This chain connects TRBV6-1 to TRBJ1-1; no firm D call. The germline gives CDR1 MNHNS, CDR2 SASEGT. Trimming stripped 0 bases from V and 2 bases from J, with 16 bases between. This CDR3 has 17 amino acids. The CDR3 region is CASSEARTWGDNTEAFF. The CDR3 region has the DNA TGTGCCAGCAGTGAAGCCAGGACGTGGGGAGATAACACTGAAGCTTTCTTT.

In its sample, this clone was seen once. The chain joins TRBV5-1 to TRBJ1-1, with no clear D. V shed 1 base and J shed 1 base, with 11 bases lying between them. CDR3 size: 15 residues. Per germline, CDR1 SGHRS and CDR2 YFSETQ. This CDR3 reads CASSLRWAGNTEAFF. CDR3 bases: TGCGCCAGCAGCTTGCGGTGGGCGGGGAACACTGAAGCTTTCTTT. Filled out from reference TRBV5-1 and TRBJ1-1, the complete variable domain reads KAGVTQTPRYLIKTRGQQVTLSCSPISGHRSVSWYQQTPGQGLQFLFEYFSETQRNKGNFPGRFSGRQFSNSRSEMNVSTLELGDSALYLCASSLRWAGNTEAFFGQGTRLTVV.

V is TRBV18 and J is TRBJ1-1; 9 bases agree with TRBD1. Looked up from germline, CDR1 is KGHSH and CDR2 is LQKENI. V lost 3 bases, J lost 6 bases, and 5 bases stayed unmatched. This CDR3 has 14 residues. In nucleotides, the CDR3 is TGTGCCAGCTCACCCGGGACAGGGTTTCCTGAAGCTTTCTTT. Translation gives CASSPGTGFPEAFF.

V gene TRBV6-4 combines with J gene TRBJ2-3; 10 bases fit TRBD2. The CDR3 is 15 residues long. Germline lookup yields CDR1 MRHNA and CDR2 SNTAGT. Trimming removed 5 bases from V and 4 bases from J; junction bases left unmatched: 6. The CDR3 sequence: CASSLAGGRADTQYF. In nucleotides, the CDR3 is TGTGCCAGCAGTTTAGCGGGGGGCCGGGCAGATACGCAGTATTTT.

The gene calls are TRBV21-1 and TRBJ1-1. TRBV21-1 is flagged as a pseudogene. There are 11 residues in the CDR3. CDR3 sequence (DNA): TGTGCCAGCAGCATGGAGAGGGAAGCTTTCTTT. Amino acids: CASSMEREAFF.

The V and J genes are TRBV19 and TRBJ1-4, with D perhaps matching TRBD1 (6 bases). Germline V CDR1 and CDR2: LNHDA, SQIVND (reference sequence). This CDR3 region has 14 residues. Deletions cut 2 bases from V and 7 bases from J, with 11 bases between. The CDR3 DNA sequence: TGTGCCAGTAGTATAACAGGGCACGTTGAAAAACTGTTTTTT. This sequence encodes CASSITGHVEKLFF.

To note about this clone: The same CDR3 arises from other DNA sequences in this sample as well. This chain joins TRBV11-2 and TRBJ2-3, with 9 bases lining up with TRBD1. The length of the CDR3 is 14 residues. In germline, CDR1 is SGHAT, CDR2 FQNNGV. J lost 3 bases, V lost 5 bases, and 3 bases had no gene match. CDR3 sequence (DNA): TGTGCCAGCAGCCCCGGACAGGGGACAGATACGCAGTATTTT. It translates to CASSPGQGTDTQYF.

The V gene is TRBV7-2, the J gene TRBJ1-6, with unresolved D. The CDR3 loop spans 18 amino acids. V lost 2 bases and J 0 bases, leaving 14 bases between the germline ends. Germline CDR1 and CDR2: SGHTA and FQGNSA. CDR3 DNA: TGTGCCAGCAGCTTATTCCTTCGGGAAAGCTCCTATAATTCACCCCTCCACTTT. Amino acids: CASSLFLRESSYNSPLHF.

This chain uses TRBV7-2 with TRBJ2-3; maybe TRBD1 (5 bases). CDR3 size: 15 residues. Looked up from germline, CDR1 is SGHTA and CDR2 is FQGNSA. V was clipped by 4 bases and J by 3 bases, with 14 bases between them. The CDR3 DNA follows: TGTGCCAGCAGCTCCTCCTCAGGGTATACAGATACGCAGTATTTT. Its translation: CASSSSSGYTDTQYF.

V is TRBV7-8 and J is TRBJ1-2, with D perhaps matching TRBD1 (6 bases). The germline V gene has CDR1 SGHVS and CDR2 FQNEAQ. Trimming stripped 5 bases from V and 3 bases from J, with 13 bases between. This CDR3 contains 14 residues. The chain's CDR3 is CASSPTGWDYGYTF. The DNA for the CDR3 is TGTGCCAGCAGCCCCACAGGGTGGGACTATGGCTACACCTTC.

The sample holds one count of this clone. The chain recombines TRBV18 with TRBJ1-4; TRBD1 is a possible D gene (6 bases). CDR1 and CDR2 (germline): KGHSH, LQKENI. V was shortened by 2 bases and J by 6 bases, with 13 bases between the two germline ends. There are 15 residues in the CDR3. CDR3 DNA: TGTGCCAGCTCACCAGGACAGCAGGGAGATGAAAAACTGTTTTTT. This translates into CASSPGQQGDEKLFF.